Below are 23 T cell receptor beta chains sequenced from a single sample in a study of Ad26.COV2.S vaccination and SARS-CoV-2 variants (dated by TCRdb to about 2021). The treatment or condition tag for this specimen amounts to: roughly 19 received Ad26.COV2.S at low or high dose, single or two shots; several received placebo; per-sample allocation not given. For vaccine and placebo recipients, the sequenced repertoires came from samples collected on day 63 after the first injection. Libraries were made using the immunoSEQ multiplex PCR assay. TCRdb provides this immuneACCESS table in a form limited to in-frame rearrangements. Some clones are lacking; in checked studies, under half of them reflect an unresolved V gene, and why the rest are absent is not known. The sample table holds a few hundred thousand clones, of which 80% to 95% were seen once. Roughly an eighth of the sample rests with the top ten.

The specimen was peripheral blood, collected in a trial of Ad26.COV2.S vaccine versus placebo. These receptors were obtained from a person aged 18-65 years who received the Ad26.COV2.S COVID-19 vaccine or a placebo.

CDR3 nucleotide sequence: TGTGCCTGGAGTGGAGCCCGGGACAGGCGTGATGGCTACACCTTC. Its translation: CAWSGARDRRDGYTF. The V and J genes are TRBV30 and TRBJ1-2; TRBD1 matches 8 bases. Germline-derived CDR1 and CDR2 are GTSNPN and SVGIG (reference sequence). Germline trimming cut 1 base from V and 6 bases from J; bases unmatched to any gene: 10. CDR3 size: 15 residues.

This rearrangement joins TRBV24-1 to TRBJ2-3; D may be TRBD2 (6 bases). V lost 3 bases to trimming and J lost 4 bases, with 28 bases between them. The CDR3 has 20 amino acids. The germline gives CDR1 KGHDR, CDR2 SFDVKD. The CDR3 region has the DNA TGTGCCACCAGTGATATAGGCCTGAGAGGGCCGGGGGTGAATGCAGATACGCAGTATTTT. It specifies CATSDIGLRGPGVNADTQYF.

The chain uses TRBV6-2 or TRBV6-3 and TRBJ1-5; 7 bases agree with TRBD1. This CDR3 is built from 16 residues. Germline V gives CDR1 MNHEY, CDR2 SVGEGT. V dropped 5 bases and J dropped 2; count of bases not matched to a gene: 9. The chain's CDR3 is CASSPPGGSGNQPQHF. DNA of the CDR3: TGTGCCAGCAGTCCCCCAGGGGGTTCGGGCAATCAGCCCCAGCATTTT.

J is TRBJ2-7 and V is TRBV6-1; D is unresolved. Trimming took off 1 base at V and 3 bases at J, with 13 bases between the two ends. CDR1 and CDR2 from the germline V gene are MNHNS and SASEGT. This CDR3 region has 15 residues. The CDR3 region is CASSEVGSTYYEQYF. In DNA form, the CDR3 reads TGTGCCAGCAGTGAAGTAGGATCAACCTACTACGAGCAGTACTTC.

CDR3 in amino acids: CAWSVPTGKGEKLFF. DNA of the CDR3: TGTGCCTGGAGTGTACCGACAGGGAAAGGTGAAAAACTGTTTTTT. This chain links TRBV30 with TRBJ1-4, with TRBD1 matching 7 bases. The CDR3 is made up of 15 amino acids. Germline loops: CDR1 GTSNPN, CDR2 SVGIG (reference sequence). The J segment lost 7 bases and the V segment lost 0 bases, leaving 8 bases of the junction unmatched.

The rearrangement joins TRBV19 to TRBJ2-1, with D maybe TRBD2 (5 bases). Germline CDR1 is LNHDA and CDR2 is SQIVND (reference sequence). There are 13 residues in the CDR3. The V end was cut by 5 bases, the J end by 3 bases, with 8 bases between. In nucleotides, the CDR3 is TGTGCCAGTAGTCTCCGGGACTACAATGAGCAGTTCTTC. Protein product: CASSLRDYNEQFF.

The J gene is TRBJ1-5, the V gene TRBV19, with 9 bases lining up with TRBD1. Germline loops: CDR1 LNHDA, CDR2 SQIVND (reference sequence). V was pared by 7 bases and J by 4 bases, with 14 bases of the junction left unmatched. There are 17 residues in the CDR3. This CDR3 reads CASTRWDRVIGNQPQHF. The CDR3, as DNA: TGTGCCAGTACCAGATGGGACAGGGTCATTGGTAATCAGCCCCAGCATTTT.

V is TRBV6-2 or TRBV6-3 and J is TRBJ2-3; no clear D. The CDR3 totals 14 residues. Germline V gene data show CDR1 as MNHEY and CDR2 as SVGEGT. V lost 0 bases, J lost 4 bases, and 8 bases lay in between. Written as DNA, the CDR3 is TGTGCCAGCAGTTACTCGATCTGGGCAGATACGCAGTATTTT. Translated, it gives CASSYSIWADTQYF.

This chain connects TRBV4-3 to TRBJ1-2; D gene ambiguous. The germline gives CDR1 LGHNA, CDR2 YSLEER. V was shortened by 0 bases and J by 5 bases, with 16 bases between the two germline ends. The CDR3 totals 16 residues. CDR3 amino acids: CASSQDRKALTYGYTF. CDR3 bases: TGCGCCAGCAGCCAAGATCGAAAGGCCTTAACTTATGGCTACACCTTC.

This chain joins TRBV5-4 and TRBJ2-5, with D uncertain. The length of the CDR3 is 13 residues. Germline values: CDR1 SGHNT, CDR2 YYREEE (reference sequence). The V end lost 5 bases, the J end lost 3 bases, and 11 bases lay between the germline ends. The CDR3 DNA sequence: TGTGCCAGCAGAGGTGCCTCGGAAGAGACCCAGTACTTC. Its translation is CASRGASEETQYF. The whole variable domain, filled in from reference TRBV5-4 and TRBJ2-5, reads ETGVTQSPTHLIKTRGQQVTLRCSSQSGHNTVSWYQQALGQGPQFIFQYYREEENGRGNFPPRFSGLQFPNYSSELNVNALELDDSALYLCASRGASEETQYFGPGTRLLVL.

The V call is TRBV4-1, the J call TRBJ2-3; 10 bases map to TRBD2. Unmatched junction bases numbered 5, after V lost 2 bases and J lost 0 bases. This CDR3 has 17 amino acids. Germline assignment: CDR1 MGHRA and CDR2 YSYEKL. CDR3 in DNA: TGCGCCAGCAGCCAATATCCACTAGCGGGAAGCACAGATACGCAGTATTTT. It translates to CASSQYPLAGSTDTQYF.

The V gene is TRBV11-2, the J gene TRBJ2-7; 9 nucleotides align to TRBD1. J was trimmed by 5 bases and V by 6 bases; bases with no gene match: 5. This CDR3 contains 13 residues. Germline CDR1 is SGHAT and CDR2 is FQNNGV. The CDR3 sequence: CASSRTGVNEQYF. CDR3 bases: TGTGCCAGCAGTAGGACAGGGGTGAACGAGCAGTACTTC.

This chain connects TRBV5-5 to TRBJ1-4; the D gene is possibly TRBD1 (5 bases). Per the germline V gene, CDR1 is SGHKS and CDR2 is YYEKEE (reference sequence). The CDR3 has 15 residues. Deletions cut 6 bases from V and 5 bases from J, with 17 bases between. The CDR3 spells CASTGGGQKNEKLFF. CDR3 sequence (DNA): TGTGCCAGCACCGGGGGTGGGCAAAAGAATGAAAAACTGTTTTTT.

This chain joins TRBV10-2 and TRBJ1-4; D is possibly TRBD1 (6 bases). Germline CDR1 is WSHSY and CDR2 is SAAADI. This CDR3 is built from 14 residues. V was clipped by 7 bases and J by 8 bases, with 17 bases between them. For the CDR3, the DNA is TGCGCCAGCACCCCAACGGGGGGCTTAGAAAAACTGTTTTTT. It is translated as CASTPTGGLEKLFF.

The chain carries TRBV3-1 (or the pseudogene TRBV3-2) and TRBJ2-5; D remains unclear. The CDR3 is 12 residues long. The germline V and J ends were trimmed by 0 bases and 5 bases, with 4 bases remaining between them. Germline V gene data show CDR1 as LGHDT and CDR2 as YNNKEL (reference sequence). The CDR3 region is CASSQDPETQYF. In DNA form, the CDR3 reads TGTGCCAGCAGCCAAGATCCGGAGACCCAGTACTTC.

The chain recombines TRBV7-8 with TRBJ2-4; 7 nucleotides agree with TRBD2. Looked up from germline, CDR1 is SGHVS and CDR2 is FQNEAQ. The ends lost 0 bases at V and 9 bases at J; junction bases unmatched: 17. There are 18 residues in the CDR3. CDR3 nucleotides: TGTGCCAGCAGCTTAGCGGGTAGGCGGGAGCTAAATAGGGGCATTCAGTACTTC. Its translation is CASSLAGRRELNRGIQYF. Full variable domain (missing parts from reference TRBV7-8 and TRBJ2-4): GAGVSQSPRYKVAKRGQDVALRCDPISGHVSLFWYQQALGQGPEFLTYFQNEAQLDKSGLPSDRFFAERPEGSVSTLKIQRTQQEDSAVYLCASSLAGRRELNRGIQYFGAGTRLSVL.

This clone has just one count. The rearrangement links TRBV29-1 to TRBJ2-1; 10 bases agree with TRBD1. Germline lookup yields CDR1 SQVTM and CDR2 ANQGSEA. J lost 4 bases, V lost 7 bases, and 4 bases had no gene match. The CDR3 extends over 13 amino acids. The CDR3 sequence: CSAGTGVYNEQFF. In nucleotides, the CDR3 is TGCAGCGCCGGGACAGGGGTTTACAATGAGCAGTTCTTC.

As to this clone: This specimen includes other DNA sequences encoding the same CDR3. The gene calls are TRBV29-1 and TRBJ1-1, with D tentatively TRBD1 (5 bases). CDR3 length: 11 residues. The V gene's germline CDR1 is SQVTM and CDR2 ANQGSEA. Trimming removed 3 bases at V and 4 bases at J, with 6 bases between. The CDR3 is CSVDRGTEAFF. In DNA, the CDR3 is TGCAGCGTTGATAGGGGCACTGAAGCTTTCTTT.

The genes are TRBV9 and TRBJ2-1; 15 nucleotides agree with TRBD2. V lost 4 bases and J lost 9; bases outside the gene matches: 8. This CDR3 spans 16 amino acids. Per germline, CDR1 SGDLS and CDR2 YYNGEE. In nucleotides, the CDR3 is TGTGCCAGCAGCTCCTACAGGGGACTAGCGGGAGGTGAGCAGTTCTTC. Translated, it gives CASSSYRGLAGGEQFF. The full variable domain, completed using reference TRBV9 and TRBJ2-1, is DSGVTQTPKHLITATGQRVTLRCSPRSGDLSVYWYQQSLDQGLQFLIQYYNGEERAKGNILERFSAQQFPDLHSELNLSSLELGDSALYFCASSSYRGLAGGEQFFGPGTRLTVL.

This clone was seen just once. CDR3 residues: CASSPTALNTEAFF. DNA of the CDR3: TGTGCCAGCAGCCCGACAGCCCTGAACACTGAAGCTTTCTTT. The rearrangement uses TRBV13 and TRBJ1-1; a weak D match, TRBD1 (5 bases). Between the trimmed V and J ends, which lost 5 bases and 0 bases, there was a span of 10 bases. The length of the CDR3 is 14 residues. Looked up from germline, CDR1 is PRHDT and CDR2 is FYEKMQ (reference sequence). Full variable domain (rest looked up from reference TRBV13 and TRBJ1-1): AAGVIQSPRHLIKEKRETATLKCYPIPRHDTVYWYQQGPGQDPQFLISFYEKMQSDKGSIPDRFSAQQFSDYHSELNMSSLELGDSALYFCASSPTALNTEAFFGQGTRLTVV.

This chain connects TRBV30 to TRBJ1-3; tentative D call: TRBD1 (5 bases). V lost 1 base, J lost 3 bases, and 10 bases lay in between. Germline lookup yields CDR1 GTSNPN and CDR2 SVGIG (reference sequence). This CDR3 contains 14 residues. The CDR3, as DNA: TGTGCCTGGAGTGCCGGGACGTTTGGAAACACCATATATTTT. Translation: CAWSAGTFGNTIYF.

The rearrangement links TRBV13 to TRBJ1-5, with D tentatively TRBD1 (5 bases). CDR1 and CDR2 (germline): PRHDT, FYEKMQ (reference sequence). The CDR3 has 17 amino acids. V was clipped by 0 bases and J by 1 base, with 13 bases between them. The CDR3 reads CASSLGPVGRSNQPQHF. In DNA, the CDR3 is TGTGCCAGCAGCTTAGGCCCTGTGGGGCGCAGCAATCAGCCCCAGCATTTT. Using reference TRBV13 and TRBJ1-5 for the parts outside the CDR3, the full variable domain is AAGVIQSPRHLIKEKRETATLKCYPIPRHDTVYWYQQGPGQDPQFLISFYEKMQSDKGSIPDRFSAQQFSDYHSELNMSSLELGDSALYFCASSLGPVGRSNQPQHFGDGTRLSIL.

The chain recombines TRBV9 with TRBJ2-2; 10 bases are a match to TRBD1. The CDR3 has 14 residues. V lost 4 bases, J lost 7 bases, and 4 bases stayed unmatched. Germline lookup yields CDR1 SGDLS and CDR2 YYNGEE. As DNA, the CDR3 is TGTGCCAGCAGCTCGACAGGGGGCGGCGGGGAGCTGTTTTTT. It is translated as CASSSTGGGGELFF.